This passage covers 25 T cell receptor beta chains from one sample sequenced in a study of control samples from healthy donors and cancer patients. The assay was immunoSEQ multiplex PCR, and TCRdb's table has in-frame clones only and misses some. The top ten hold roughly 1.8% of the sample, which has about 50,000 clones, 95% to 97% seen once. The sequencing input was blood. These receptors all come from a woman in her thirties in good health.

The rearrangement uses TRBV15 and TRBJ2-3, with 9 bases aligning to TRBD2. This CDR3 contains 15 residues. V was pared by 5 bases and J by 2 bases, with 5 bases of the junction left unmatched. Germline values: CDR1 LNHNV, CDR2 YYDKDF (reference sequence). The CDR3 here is CATSLRLAVTDTQYF. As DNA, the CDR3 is TGTGCCACCAGCCTCAGACTAGCGGTCACAGATACGCAGTATTTT.

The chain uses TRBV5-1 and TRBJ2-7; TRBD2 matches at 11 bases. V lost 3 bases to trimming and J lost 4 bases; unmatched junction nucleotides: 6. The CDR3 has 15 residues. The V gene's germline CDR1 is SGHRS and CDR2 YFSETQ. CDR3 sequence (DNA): TGCGCCAGCAGCTCTGGGACTAGCGGAAAATACGAGCAGTACTTC. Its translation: CASSSGTSGKYEQYF.

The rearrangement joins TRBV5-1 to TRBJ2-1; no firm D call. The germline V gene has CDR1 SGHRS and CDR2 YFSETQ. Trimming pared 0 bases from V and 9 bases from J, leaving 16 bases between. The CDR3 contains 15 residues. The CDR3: CASSLVPGVEAEQFF. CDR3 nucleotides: TGCGCCAGCAGCTTGGTTCCTGGGGTTGAAGCTGAGCAGTTCTTC.

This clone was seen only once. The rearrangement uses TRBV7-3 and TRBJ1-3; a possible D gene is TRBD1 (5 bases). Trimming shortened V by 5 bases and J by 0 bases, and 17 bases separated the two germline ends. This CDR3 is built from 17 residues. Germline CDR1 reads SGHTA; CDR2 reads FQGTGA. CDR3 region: CASSPFLRDGSGNTIYF. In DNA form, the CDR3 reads TGTGCCAGCAGCCCTTTCCTCAGGGACGGCTCTGGAAACACCATATATTTT.

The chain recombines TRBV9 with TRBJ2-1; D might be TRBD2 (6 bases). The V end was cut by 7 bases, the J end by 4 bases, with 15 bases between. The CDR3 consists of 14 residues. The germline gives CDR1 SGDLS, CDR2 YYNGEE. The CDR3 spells CASSASAIYNEQFF. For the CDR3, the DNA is TGTGCCAGCTCGGCTAGCGCTATATACAATGAGCAGTTCTTC.

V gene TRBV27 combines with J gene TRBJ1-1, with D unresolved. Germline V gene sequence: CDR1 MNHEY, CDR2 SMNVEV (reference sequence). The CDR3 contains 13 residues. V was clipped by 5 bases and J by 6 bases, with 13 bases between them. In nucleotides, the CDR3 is TGTGCCAGCAGTCCGGGCGGAGTTTCTGAAGCTTTCTTT. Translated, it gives CASSPGGVSEAFF.

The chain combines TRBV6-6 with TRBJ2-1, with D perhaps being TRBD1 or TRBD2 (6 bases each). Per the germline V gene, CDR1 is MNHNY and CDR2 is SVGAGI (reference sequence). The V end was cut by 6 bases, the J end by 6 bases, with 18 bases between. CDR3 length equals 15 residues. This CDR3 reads CASSGGQGISNEQFF. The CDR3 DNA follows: TGTGCCAGCAGCGGGGGCCAGGGGATTAGCAATGAGCAGTTCTTC.

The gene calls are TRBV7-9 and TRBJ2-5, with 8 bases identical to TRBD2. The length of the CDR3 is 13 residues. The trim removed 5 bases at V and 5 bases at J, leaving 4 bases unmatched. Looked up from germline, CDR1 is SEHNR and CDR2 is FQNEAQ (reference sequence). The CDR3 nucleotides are TGTGCCAGCAGCGGTCCGGGGGGGGAGACCCAGTACTTC. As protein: CASSGPGGETQYF.

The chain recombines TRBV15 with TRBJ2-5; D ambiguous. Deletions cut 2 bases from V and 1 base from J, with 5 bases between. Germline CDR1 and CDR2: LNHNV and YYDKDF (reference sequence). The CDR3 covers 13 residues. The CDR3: CATSRQVQETQYF. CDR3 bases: TGTGCCACCAGCAGACAGGTCCAAGAGACCCAGTACTTC.

The DNA for the CDR3 is TGTGCCTGGAGTTCCAGGGGGACAGGGAATAATTCACCCCTCCACTTT. Its translation: CAWSSRGTGNNSPLHF. This chain uses TRBV30 with TRBJ1-6, with 9 bases fitting TRBD1. The CDR3 loop spans 16 amino acids. With 2 bases clipped from V and 5 bases from J, the junction kept 7 bases outside the gene matches. Germline lookup yields CDR1 GTSNPN and CDR2 SVGIG (reference sequence).

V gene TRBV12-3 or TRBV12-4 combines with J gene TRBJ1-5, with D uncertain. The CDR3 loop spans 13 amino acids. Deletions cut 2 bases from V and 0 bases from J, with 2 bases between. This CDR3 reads CASSLSSNQPQHF. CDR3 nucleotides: TGTGCCAGCAGTTTAAGTAGCAATCAGCCCCAGCATTTT.

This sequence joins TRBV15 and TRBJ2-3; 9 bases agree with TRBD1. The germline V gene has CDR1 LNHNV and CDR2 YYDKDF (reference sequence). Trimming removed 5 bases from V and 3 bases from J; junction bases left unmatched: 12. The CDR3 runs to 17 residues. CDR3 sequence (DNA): TGTGCCACCAGCGGGTTTACAGGGGGCATCGGTACAGATACGCAGTATTTT. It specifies CATSGFTGGIGTDTQYF.

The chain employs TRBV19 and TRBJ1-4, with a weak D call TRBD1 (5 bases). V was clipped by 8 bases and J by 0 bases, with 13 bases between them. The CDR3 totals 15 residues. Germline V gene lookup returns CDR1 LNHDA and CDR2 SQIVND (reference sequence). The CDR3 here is CASRNQGATNEKLFF. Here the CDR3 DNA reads TGTGCCAGTCGGAACCAGGGTGCAACTAATGAAAAACTGTTTTTT.

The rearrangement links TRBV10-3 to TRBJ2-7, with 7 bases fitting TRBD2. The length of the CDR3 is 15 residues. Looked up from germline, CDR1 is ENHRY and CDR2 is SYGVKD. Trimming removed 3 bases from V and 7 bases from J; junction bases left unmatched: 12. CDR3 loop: CAISDWGEGRREQYF. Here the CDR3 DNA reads TGTGCCATCAGTGACTGGGGGGAGGGCCGTCGGGAGCAGTACTTC.

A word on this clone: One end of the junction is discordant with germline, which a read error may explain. The CDR3 here is CASSPIQGPIPDF. In DNA form, the CDR3 reads TGTGCCAGCAGCCCGATACAGGGGCCTATACCAGACTTC. The rearrangement links TRBV28 to TRBJ1-2; 7 bases are a match to TRBD1. CDR1 MDHEN and CDR2 SYDVKM come from the germline V gene. The CDR3 has 13 residues.

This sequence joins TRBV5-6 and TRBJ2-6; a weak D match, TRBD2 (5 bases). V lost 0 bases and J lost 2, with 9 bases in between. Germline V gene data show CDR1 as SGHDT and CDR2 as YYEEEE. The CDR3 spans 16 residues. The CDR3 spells CASSLVEVAGANVLTF. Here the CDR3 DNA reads TGTGCCAGCAGCTTGGTGGAGGTCGCTGGGGCCAACGTCCTGACTTTC.

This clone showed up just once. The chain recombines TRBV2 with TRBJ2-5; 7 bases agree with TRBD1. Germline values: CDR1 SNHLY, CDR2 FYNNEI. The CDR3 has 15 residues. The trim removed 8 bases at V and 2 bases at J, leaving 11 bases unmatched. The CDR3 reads CASDSGTVIQETQYF. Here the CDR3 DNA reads TGTGCCAGCGACTCCGGGACAGTCATACAAGAGACCCAGTACTTC.

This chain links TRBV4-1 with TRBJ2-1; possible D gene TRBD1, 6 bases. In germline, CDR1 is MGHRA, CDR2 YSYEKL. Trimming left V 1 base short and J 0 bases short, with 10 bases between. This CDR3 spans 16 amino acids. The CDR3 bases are TGCGCCAGCAGCCAAGGGACAGATTACTCCTACAATGAGCAGTTCTTC. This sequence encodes CASSQGTDYSYNEQFF.

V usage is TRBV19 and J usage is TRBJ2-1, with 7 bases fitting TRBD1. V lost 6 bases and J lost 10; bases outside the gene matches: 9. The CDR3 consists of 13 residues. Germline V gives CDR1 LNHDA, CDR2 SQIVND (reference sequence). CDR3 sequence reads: CASSHRGGNEQFF. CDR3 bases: TGTGCCAGTAGCCACCGAGGGGGCAACGAGCAGTTCTTC.

In nucleotides, the CDR3 is TGCAGCGTTGAAGAGTCGGCAGGGGTCCTCTACAATGAGCAGTTCTTC. It specifies CSVEESAGVLYNEQFF. The chain couples TRBV29-1 to TRBJ2-1, with D perhaps TRBD1 (6 bases). CDR3 size: 16 residues. V was shortened by 0 bases and J by 3 bases, with 15 bases between the two germline ends. The germline V gene has CDR1 SQVTM and CDR2 ANQGSEA.

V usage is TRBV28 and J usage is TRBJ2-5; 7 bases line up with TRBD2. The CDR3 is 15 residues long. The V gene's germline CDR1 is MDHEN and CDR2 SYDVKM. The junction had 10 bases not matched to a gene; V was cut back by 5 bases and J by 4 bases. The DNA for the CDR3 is TGTGCCAGCAGTCTCCTCGCCAGCGGGATAGAGACCCAGTACTTC. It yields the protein CASSLLASGIETQYF.

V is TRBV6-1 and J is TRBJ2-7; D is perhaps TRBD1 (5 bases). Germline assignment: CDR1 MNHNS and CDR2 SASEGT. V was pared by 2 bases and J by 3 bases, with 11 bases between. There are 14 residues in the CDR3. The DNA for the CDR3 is TGTGCCAGCAGTGAATTAGGGGAAGGCTACGAGCAGTACTTC. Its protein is CASSELGEGYEQYF.

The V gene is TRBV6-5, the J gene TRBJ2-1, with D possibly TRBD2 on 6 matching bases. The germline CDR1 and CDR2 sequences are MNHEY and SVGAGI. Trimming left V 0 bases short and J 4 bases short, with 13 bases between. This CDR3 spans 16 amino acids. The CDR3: CASSYSRAGRYNEQFF. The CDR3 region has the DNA TGTGCCAGCAGTTACTCGCGGGCGGGAAGATACAATGAGCAGTTCTTC.

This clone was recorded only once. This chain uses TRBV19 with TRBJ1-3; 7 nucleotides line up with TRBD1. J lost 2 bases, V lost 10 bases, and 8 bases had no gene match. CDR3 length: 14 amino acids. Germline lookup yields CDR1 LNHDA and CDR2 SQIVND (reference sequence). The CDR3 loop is CATSPRGPGNTIYF. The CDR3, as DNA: TGTGCCACTTCGCCTAGGGGGCCTGGAAACACCATATATTTT.

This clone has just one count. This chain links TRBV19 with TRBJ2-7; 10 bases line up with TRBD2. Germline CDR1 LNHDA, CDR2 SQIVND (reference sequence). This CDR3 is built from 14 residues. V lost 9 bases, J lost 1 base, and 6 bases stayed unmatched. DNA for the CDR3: TGTGCCAGCCGGACTAGCGGTATGTCCTACGAGCAGTACTTC. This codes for CASRTSGMSYEQYF.